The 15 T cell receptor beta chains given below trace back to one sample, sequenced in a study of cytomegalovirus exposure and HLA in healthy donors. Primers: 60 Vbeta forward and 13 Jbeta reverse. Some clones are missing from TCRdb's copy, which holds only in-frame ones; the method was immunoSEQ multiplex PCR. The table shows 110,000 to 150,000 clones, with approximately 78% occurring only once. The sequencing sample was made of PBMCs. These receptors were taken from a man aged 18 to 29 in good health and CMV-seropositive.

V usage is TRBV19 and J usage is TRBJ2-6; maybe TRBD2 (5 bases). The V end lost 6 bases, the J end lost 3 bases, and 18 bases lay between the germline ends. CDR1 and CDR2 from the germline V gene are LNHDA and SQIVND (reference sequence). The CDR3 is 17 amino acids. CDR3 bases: TGTGCCAGTAGGGGTGATTTCGGGGAGTTTGGGGCCAACGTCCTGACTTTC. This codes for CASRGDFGEFGANVLTF.

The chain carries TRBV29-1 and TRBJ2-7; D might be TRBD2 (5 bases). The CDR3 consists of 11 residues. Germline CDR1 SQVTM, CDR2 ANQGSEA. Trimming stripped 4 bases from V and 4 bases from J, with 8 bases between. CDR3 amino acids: CSVVSGYEQYF. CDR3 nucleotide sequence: TGCAGCGTTGTCAGCGGATACGAGCAGTACTTC.

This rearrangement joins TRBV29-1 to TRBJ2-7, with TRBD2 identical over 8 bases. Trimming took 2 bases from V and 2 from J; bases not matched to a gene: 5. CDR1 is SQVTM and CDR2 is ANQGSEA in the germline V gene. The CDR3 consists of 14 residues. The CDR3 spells CSVEFQGLAYEQYF. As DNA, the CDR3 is TGCAGCGTTGAATTTCAGGGACTAGCCTACGAGCAGTACTTC.

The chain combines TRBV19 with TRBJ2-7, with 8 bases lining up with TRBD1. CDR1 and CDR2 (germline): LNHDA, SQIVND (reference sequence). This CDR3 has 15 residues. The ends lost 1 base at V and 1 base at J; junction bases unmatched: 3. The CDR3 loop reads CASSIAGGGSYEQYF. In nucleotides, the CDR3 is TGTGCCAGTAGTATAGCAGGGGGCGGATCCTACGAGCAGTACTTC. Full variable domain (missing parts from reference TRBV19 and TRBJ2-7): DGGITQSPKYLFRKEGQNVTLSCEQNLNHDAMYWYRQDPGQGLRLIYYSQIVNDFQKGDIAEGYSVSREKKESFPLTVTSAQKNPTAFYLCASSIAGGGSYEQYFGPGTRLTVT.

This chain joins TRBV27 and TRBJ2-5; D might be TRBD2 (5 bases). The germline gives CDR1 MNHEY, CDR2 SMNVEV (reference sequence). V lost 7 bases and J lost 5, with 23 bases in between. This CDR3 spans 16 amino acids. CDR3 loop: CASTFISDLRRETQYF. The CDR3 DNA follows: TGTGCCAGCACCTTTATTTCGGACTTGCGCAGGGAGACCCAGTACTTC.

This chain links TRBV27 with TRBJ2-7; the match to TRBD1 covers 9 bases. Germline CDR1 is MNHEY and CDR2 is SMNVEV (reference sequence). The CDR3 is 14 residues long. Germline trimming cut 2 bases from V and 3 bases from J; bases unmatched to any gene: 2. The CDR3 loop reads CASSLRGQGYEQYF. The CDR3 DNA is TGTGCCAGCAGTTTAAGGGGACAGGGCTACGAGCAGTACTTC.

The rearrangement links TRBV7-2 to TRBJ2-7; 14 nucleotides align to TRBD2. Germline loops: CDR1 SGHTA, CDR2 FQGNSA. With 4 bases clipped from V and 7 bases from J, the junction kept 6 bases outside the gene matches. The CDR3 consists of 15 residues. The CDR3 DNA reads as TGTGCCAGCAGCTGGGGACTAGCGGGAGCGCGGGAGCAGTACTTC. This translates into CASSWGLAGAREQYF.

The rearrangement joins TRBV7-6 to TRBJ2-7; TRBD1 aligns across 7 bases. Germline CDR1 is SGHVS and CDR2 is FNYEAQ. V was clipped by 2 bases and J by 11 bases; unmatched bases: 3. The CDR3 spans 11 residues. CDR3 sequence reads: CASSLQGEKYF. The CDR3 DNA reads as TGTGCCAGCAGCTTACAGGGGGAGAAGTACTTC.

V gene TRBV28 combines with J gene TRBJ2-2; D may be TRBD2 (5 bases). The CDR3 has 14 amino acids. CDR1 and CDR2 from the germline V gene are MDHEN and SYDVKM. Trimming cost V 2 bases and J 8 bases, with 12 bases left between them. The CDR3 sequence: CASSLLKGGGELFF. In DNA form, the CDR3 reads TGTGCCAGCAGTTTACTTAAGGGCGGGGGGGAGCTGTTTTTT.

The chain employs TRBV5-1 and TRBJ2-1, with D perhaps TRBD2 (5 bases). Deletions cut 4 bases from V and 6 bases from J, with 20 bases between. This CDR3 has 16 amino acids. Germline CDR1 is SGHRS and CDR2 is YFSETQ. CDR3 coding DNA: TGCGCCAGCAGCCCCCCGGAAAGCGGAATTATCAATGAGCAGTTCTTC. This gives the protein CASSPPESGIINEQFF.

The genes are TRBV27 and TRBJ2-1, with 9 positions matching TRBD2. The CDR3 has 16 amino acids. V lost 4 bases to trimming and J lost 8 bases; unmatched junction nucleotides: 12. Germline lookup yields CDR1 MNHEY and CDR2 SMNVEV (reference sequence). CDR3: CASSYSSGRLGDEQFF. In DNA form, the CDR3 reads TGTGCCAGCAGTTATTCAAGCGGGAGGCTTGGCGATGAGCAGTTCTTC.

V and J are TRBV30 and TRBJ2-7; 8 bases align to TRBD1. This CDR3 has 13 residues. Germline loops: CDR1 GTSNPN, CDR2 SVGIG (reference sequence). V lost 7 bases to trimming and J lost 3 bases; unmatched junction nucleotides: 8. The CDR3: CALERTGGYEQYF. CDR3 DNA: TGTGCCTTGGAACGTACAGGGGGCTACGAGCAGTACTTC.

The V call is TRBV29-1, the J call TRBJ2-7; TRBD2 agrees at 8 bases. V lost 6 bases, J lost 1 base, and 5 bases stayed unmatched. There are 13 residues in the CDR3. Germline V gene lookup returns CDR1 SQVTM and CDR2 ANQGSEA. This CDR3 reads CSVRTSRSYEQYF. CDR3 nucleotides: TGCAGCGTCCGGACTAGCCGATCCTACGAGCAGTACTTC.

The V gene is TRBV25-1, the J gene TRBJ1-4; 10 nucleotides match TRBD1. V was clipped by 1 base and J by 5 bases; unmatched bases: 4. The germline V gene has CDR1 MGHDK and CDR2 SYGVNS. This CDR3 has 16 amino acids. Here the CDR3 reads CASSEFLTGGNEKLFF. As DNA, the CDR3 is TGTGCCAGCAGTGAATTCCTGACAGGGGGCAATGAAAAACTGTTTTTT. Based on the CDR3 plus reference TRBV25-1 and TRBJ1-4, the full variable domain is EADIYQTPRYLVIGTGKKITLECSQTMGHDKMYWYQQDPGMELHLIHYSYGVNSTEKGDLSSESTVSRIRTEHFPLTLESARPSHTSQYLCASSEFLTGGNEKLFFGSGTQLSVL.

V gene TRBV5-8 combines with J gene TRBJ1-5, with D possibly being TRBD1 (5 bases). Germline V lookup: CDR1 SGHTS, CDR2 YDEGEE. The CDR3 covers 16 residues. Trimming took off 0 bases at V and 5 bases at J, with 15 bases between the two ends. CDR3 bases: TGTGCCAGCAGCTTGGGCCCCAGGGTACGGCATCAGCCCCAGCATTTT. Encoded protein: CASSLGPRVRHQPQHF.